The subject of this entry is one T cell receptor beta chain. Its antigen is still unknown. PCR used 60 Vbeta primers and 13 Jbeta primers. Profiled with immunoSEQ multiplex PCR; TCRdb holds only in-frame clones, not every one. The sample holds 150,000 or so clones; over 75% are singletons and the top ten take about 2.4%. These data belong to a study of cytomegalovirus exposure and HLA in healthy donors. Trimming left V 2 bases short and J 7 bases short, with 13 bases between. The CDR3 runs 14 residues. Germline values: CDR1 SGHNT, CDR2 YENEEA. Study results and limitations: While the bulk of TCR sequences proved rare, some public TCRs turned up in many donors.

Sequenced: PBMCs. This clonotype originated in a man aged 50-59 years in good health and CMV-seronegative. J is TRBJ2-3 and V is TRBV11-3, with D perhaps TRBD2 (5 bases). The CDR3 DNA follows: TGTGCCAGCAGCTTACCGGTCGTAGCGAATACGCAGTATTTT. This encodes CASSLPVVANTQYF.